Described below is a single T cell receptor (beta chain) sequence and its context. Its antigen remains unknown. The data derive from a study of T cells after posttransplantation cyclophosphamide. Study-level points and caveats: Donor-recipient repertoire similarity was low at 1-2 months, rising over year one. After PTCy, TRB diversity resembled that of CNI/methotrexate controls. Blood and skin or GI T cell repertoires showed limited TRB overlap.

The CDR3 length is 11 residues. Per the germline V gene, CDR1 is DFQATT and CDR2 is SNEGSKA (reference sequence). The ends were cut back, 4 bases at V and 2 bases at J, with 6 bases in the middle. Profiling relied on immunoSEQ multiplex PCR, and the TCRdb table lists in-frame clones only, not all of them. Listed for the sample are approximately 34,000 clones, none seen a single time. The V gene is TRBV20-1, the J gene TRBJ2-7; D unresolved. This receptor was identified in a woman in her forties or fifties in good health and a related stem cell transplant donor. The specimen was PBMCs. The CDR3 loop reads CSAMAAYEQYF. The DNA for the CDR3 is TGCAGTGCTATGGCCGCCTACGAGCAGTACTTC.